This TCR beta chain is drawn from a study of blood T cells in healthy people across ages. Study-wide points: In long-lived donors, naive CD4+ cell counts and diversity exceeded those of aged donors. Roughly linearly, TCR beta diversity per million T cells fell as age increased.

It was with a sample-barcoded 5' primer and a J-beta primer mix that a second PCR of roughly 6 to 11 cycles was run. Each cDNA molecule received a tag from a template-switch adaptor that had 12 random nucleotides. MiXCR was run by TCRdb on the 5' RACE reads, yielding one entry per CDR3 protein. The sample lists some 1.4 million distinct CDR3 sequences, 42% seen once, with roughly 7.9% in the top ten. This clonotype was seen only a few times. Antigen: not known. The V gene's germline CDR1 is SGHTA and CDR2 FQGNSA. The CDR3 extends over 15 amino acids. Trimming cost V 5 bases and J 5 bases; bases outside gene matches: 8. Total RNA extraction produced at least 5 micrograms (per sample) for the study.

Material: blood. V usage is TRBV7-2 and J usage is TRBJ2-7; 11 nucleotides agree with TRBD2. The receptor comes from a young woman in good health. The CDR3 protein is CASSNPGLAANEQYF. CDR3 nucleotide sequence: TGTGCCAGCAGCAACCCGGGACTAGCGGCCAACGAGCAGTACTTC.